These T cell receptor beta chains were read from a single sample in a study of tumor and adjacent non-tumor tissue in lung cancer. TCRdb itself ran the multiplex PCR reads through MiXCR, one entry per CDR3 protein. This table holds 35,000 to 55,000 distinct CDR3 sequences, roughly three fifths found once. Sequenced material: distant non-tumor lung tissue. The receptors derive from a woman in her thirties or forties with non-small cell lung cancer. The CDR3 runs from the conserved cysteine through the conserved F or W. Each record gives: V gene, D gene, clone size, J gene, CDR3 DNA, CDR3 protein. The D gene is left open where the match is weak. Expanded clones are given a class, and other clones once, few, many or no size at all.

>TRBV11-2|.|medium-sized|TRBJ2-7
TGTGCCAGCGTAGGCTTGGGGTACGAGCAGTACTTC
CASVGLGYEQYF
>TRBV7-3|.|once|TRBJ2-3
TGTGCCAGCAGCTTCGGCAGGGATACGCAGTATTTT
CASSFGRDTQYF
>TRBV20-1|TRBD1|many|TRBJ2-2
TGCAGTGCTGTGGGTCCGGGACAGATAATAAAGAACACCGGGGAGCTGTTTTTT
CSAVGPGQIIKNTGELFF
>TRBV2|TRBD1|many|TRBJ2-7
TGTGCCAGCGGGGGACAGGGGGCTTGGGAAGAGCAGTACTTC
CASGGQGAWEEQYF
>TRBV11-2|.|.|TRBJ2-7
TGTACCAGCAGCCATACAGGGTTCGAGCAGTACTTC
CTSSHTGFEQYF
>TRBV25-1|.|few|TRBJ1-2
TGTGCCAGCAGTGATATTGGGGGTAATGGCTACACCTTC
CASSDIGGNGYTF
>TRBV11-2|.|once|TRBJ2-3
TGTGCCAGCAGCCCTCTATGCGGAGCAGATACGCAGTATTTT
CASSPLCGADTQYF
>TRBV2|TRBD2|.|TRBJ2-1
TGTGTTAGCAGTGCCCTAGCGGGGGGGAACAATGAGCAGTTCTTC
CVSSALAGGNNEQFF
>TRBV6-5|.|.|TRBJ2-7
TGTGCCAACAGTTCCGTTATCACAAGGGGCGAGCAGTACTTC
CANSSVITRGEQYF
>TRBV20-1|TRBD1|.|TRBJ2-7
TGCAGTGCTAGAGATCAGCAGGGGGCCGTATCCTACGAGCAGTACTTC
CSARDQQGAVSYEQYF
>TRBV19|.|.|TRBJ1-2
TGTGCCAGTACGGGGGGCGCGATTGGCTACACCTTC
CASTGGAIGYTF
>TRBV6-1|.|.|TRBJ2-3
TGTGCCAGTGGGTCAGGGAGGACAGATACGCATTATTTT
CASGSGRTDTHYF
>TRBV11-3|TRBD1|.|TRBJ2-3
TGTGCCATAAGCCTTCGGACAGGGGGAAGGATAGATACGCAGTATTTT
CAISLRTGGRIDTQYF
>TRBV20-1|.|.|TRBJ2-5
TGCAGTGCTAATGGGGATATGGCAGGGGGGGAGACCCAGTACTTC
CSANGDMAGGETQYF
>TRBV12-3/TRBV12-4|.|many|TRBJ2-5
TGTGCCAGCAGTTTAGGGGCAGGGGTTTCGGAGACCCAGTACTTC
CASSLGAGVSETQYF
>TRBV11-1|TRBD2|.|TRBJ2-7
TGTGTCAGTAGCCTAATCAGCGGGAGCCAATACGAGCAGTACTTC
CVSSLISGSQYEQYF
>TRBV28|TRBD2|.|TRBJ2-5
TGTGCCAGCAGTTCCGGGGGAGGGGTGGGAGAGACCAAGTACTTC
CASSSGGGVGETKYF
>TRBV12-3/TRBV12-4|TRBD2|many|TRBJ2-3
TGTGCCAGCAAGCGGGGGGGCCTACCCACAGATACGCAGTATTTT
CASKRGGLPTDTQYF
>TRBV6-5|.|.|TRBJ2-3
TGTGCCAACAGTTACTCGAGGGGTAGCACAGATACGCAGTATTTT
CANSYSRGSTDTQYF
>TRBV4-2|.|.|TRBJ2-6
TGTGCCAGCAGCCAAGATCTTCGGGGGCGGCATTCTGGGGCCAACTTCCTGACTTTC
CASSQDLRGRHSGANFLTF
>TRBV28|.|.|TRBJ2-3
TGTGCCAGCAGTCCGAGGGGGTTCCCCCCTCACACAGATACGCAGTTTTTT
CASSPRGFPPHTDTQFF
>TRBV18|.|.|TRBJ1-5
TGTGCCAGCTCACCAACCGGGACCCAAGCACCTTATAGCAATCAGTCCCAGCATTTT
CASSPTGTQAPYSNQSQHF
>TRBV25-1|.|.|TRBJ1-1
TGTGCCAGCAGGGACCCGAACACTGAAGCTTTCTTT
CASRDPNTEAFF
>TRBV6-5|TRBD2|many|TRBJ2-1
TGTGCCAGCAGTTACTCATCCCCTGCGGGAGCCTACAATGAGCAGTTCTTC
CASSYSSPAGAYNEQFF
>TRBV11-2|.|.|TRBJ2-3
TGTACCAACAGCCCTCTAAGCACGGCAGATACGCAGTATTTT
CTNSPLSTADTQYF
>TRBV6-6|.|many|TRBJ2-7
TGTGCCAGCAGTCCTTCCTGGGTTGAGCAGTACTTC
CASSPSWVEQYF
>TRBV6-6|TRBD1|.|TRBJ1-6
TGTGCCGGCAGCCGCGACAGGGGGCGTGAACCCCCCCACTTT
CAGSRDRGREPPHF